This TCR beta chain originates from a study of T cell changes during pregnancy in multiple sclerosis. TCRdb's copy holds only in-frame clones and misses some; the assay was immunoSEQ multiplex PCR. The sample yields around 30,000 clones, roughly 89% seen once. The CDR3 is 12 amino acids. The J segment lost 6 bases and the V segment lost 6 bases, leaving 3 bases of the junction unmatched. Germline V gene lookup returns CDR1 MNHNY and CDR2 SVGAGI (reference sequence). The chain has TRBV6-6 and TRBJ2-3, with 7 bases that match TRBD2. Material: CD4+ T cells from peripheral blood mononuclear cells, obtained in the third trimester of pregnancy. The clonotype was recovered from a female donor in good health, enrolled as a control in a pregnancy study. Here the CDR3 DNA reads TGTGCCAGCAGATATAGCGGGGATACGCAGTATTTT. Translated: CASRYSGDTQYF.